A single sample gave rise to the 12 T cell receptor beta chains below, sequenced in a study of cytomegalovirus exposure and HLA in healthy donors. This PCR relied on a set of 60 Vbeta primers and 13 Jbeta primers. Generated by immunoSEQ multiplex PCR, the TCRdb table keeps only in-frame clones and is missing some. The sample has some 150,000 clones, roughly four fifths seen once. The material sequenced was PBMCs. These receptors were collected from a woman aged 40 to 50 in good health and CMV-seronegative.

The chain couples TRBV19 to TRBJ1-2; D unresolved. Deletions cut 4 bases from V and 8 bases from J, with 14 bases between. The CDR3 runs to 13 residues. The germline V gene encodes CDR1 LNHDA and CDR2 SQIVND (reference sequence). This CDR3 is CASSKEIGRGYTF. The CDR3 DNA sequence: TGTGCCAGTAGTAAAGAAATCGGGAGGGGCTACACCTTC.

The V call is TRBV19, the J call TRBJ1-2; maybe TRBD1 (5 bases). Per germline, CDR1 LNHDA and CDR2 SQIVND (reference sequence). This CDR3 region has 13 residues. Deletions cut 3 bases from V and 3 bases from J, with 8 bases between. This chain's CDR3 is CASSMGQHYGYTF. The CDR3 nucleotides are TGTGCCAGTAGTATGGGGCAGCACTATGGCTACACCTTC.

J is TRBJ1-2 and V is TRBV4-3, with D perhaps TRBD1 (5 bases). The CDR3 spans 14 residues. Trimming stripped 1 base from V and 13 bases from J, with 19 bases between. Looked up from germline, CDR1 is LGHNA and CDR2 is YSLEER. CDR3 amino acids: CASSQVGGSQGGTF. CDR3 nucleotides: TGCGCCAGCAGCCAAGTCGGTGGCAGCCAGGGAGGCACCTTC.

This sequence joins TRBV6-5 and TRBJ2-1; 7 bases are shared with TRBD1. Germline V lookup: CDR1 MNHEY, CDR2 SVGAGI. Trimming took 8 bases from V and 4 from J; bases not matched to a gene: 5. The CDR3 runs 13 residues. The CDR3 bases are TGTGCCAGCGGACAGGTGAGGTACAATGAGCAGTTCTTC. The encoded protein is CASGQVRYNEQFF.

The rearrangement links TRBV15 to TRBJ2-2; D ambiguous. Germline CDR1 is LNHNV and CDR2 is YYDKDF (reference sequence). Trimming removed 0 bases at V and 4 bases at J, with 6 bases between. The CDR3 length is 14 residues. CDR3 loop: CATSRDPFTGELFF. The CDR3 DNA is TGTGCCACCAGCAGAGATCCGTTCACCGGGGAGCTGTTTTTT. The full variable domain, completed using reference TRBV15 and TRBJ2-2, is DAMVIQNPRYQVTQFGKPVTLSCSQTLNHNVMYWYQQKSSQAPKLLFHYYDKDFNNEADTPDNFQSRRPNTSFCFLDIRSPGLGDTAMYLCATSRDPFTGELFFGEGSRLTVL.

CDR3 amino acids: CASSPPFKQGAGGRRYNEQFF. The CDR3 coding sequence is TGTGCCAGCAGCCCACCCTTTAAGCAGGGAGCGGGAGGGCGTCGGTACAATGAGCAGTTCTTC. This rearrangement joins TRBV4-2 to TRBJ2-1, with TRBD2 matching over 10 bases. Trimming cost V 4 bases and J 4 bases; bases outside gene matches: 22. CDR3 length: 21 residues. The germline CDR1 and CDR2 sequences are LGHNA and YNFKEQ.

The J gene is TRBJ1-1, the V gene TRBV10-3, with 8 positions matching TRBD1. J gave up 2 bases and V 4 bases, and 6 bases lay outside the gene matches. The length of the CDR3 is 15 residues. Germline V gives CDR1 ENHRY, CDR2 SYGVKD. The CDR3 nucleotides are TGTGCCATCAGTGGTTGGGACAGGAGAAACACTGAAGCTTTCTTT. It translates to CAISGWDRRNTEAFF.

The chain links TRBV29-1 to TRBJ1-1; a weak D match, TRBD1 (6 bases). The CDR3 contains 13 residues. Trimming cost V 3 bases and J 3 bases, with 11 bases left between them. Germline CDR1 SQVTM, CDR2 ANQGSEA. In DNA form, the CDR3 reads TGCAGCGTTGAGCGGGGGCGCGACACTGAAGCTTTCTTT. Its translation is CSVERGRDTEAFF. The complete variable domain, with remaining parts taken from reference TRBV29-1 and TRBJ1-1, reads SAVISQKPSRDICQRGTSLTIQCQVDSQVTMMFWYRQQPGQSLTLIATANQGSEATYESGFVIDKFPISRPNLTFSTLTVSNMSPEDSSIYLCSVERGRDTEAFFGQGTRLTVV.

Worth noting for this clone: The same CDR3 also results from other DNA sequences found in this sample. This chain links TRBV5-1 with TRBJ2-3; weak D call: TRBD2 (6 bases). The length of the CDR3 is 16 residues. V shed 5 bases and J shed 2 bases, with 18 bases lying between them. Germline assignment: CDR1 SGHRS and CDR2 YFSETQ. CDR3 residues: CASSFVSGADTDTQYF. In nucleotides, the CDR3 is TGCGCCAGCAGTTTTGTTAGCGGAGCCGACACAGATACGCAGTATTTT.

The V call is TRBV11-2, the J call TRBJ1-3; D possibly corresponds to TRBD1 (5 bases). V was cut by 1 base and J by 1 base, with 5 bases left in between. The CDR3 contains 14 residues. The V gene's germline CDR1 is SGHAT and CDR2 FQNNGV. In nucleotides, the CDR3 is TGTGCCAGCAGCTTAGCAGGGTCTGGAAACACCATATATTTT. This codes for CASSLAGSGNTIYF.

The CDR3 sequence is CAISGNPFEYGYTF. Written as DNA, the CDR3 is TGTGCCATCAGCGGGAATCCATTCGAATATGGCTACACCTTC. J is TRBJ1-2 and V is TRBV10-3; D unclear. The CDR3 contains 14 residues. Trimming took off 6 bases at V and 5 bases at J, with 16 bases between the two ends. Germline V lookup: CDR1 ENHRY, CDR2 SYGVKD.

The DNA for the CDR3 is TGTGCCAGTAGTGGGGGGATCAGCTCCTACAATGAGCAGTTCTTC. Its translation is CASSGGISSYNEQFF. The V gene is TRBV19, the J gene TRBJ2-1; TRBD2 is a possible D gene (6 bases). V gave up 5 bases and J gave up 0 bases, with 11 bases separating them. The CDR3 is made up of 15 amino acids. The germline CDR1 and CDR2 sequences are LNHDA and SQIVND (reference sequence).